In its sample, the clone carrying this T cell receptor (beta chain) was seen a few times. The antigen is undetermined. Using its own MiXCR run on the 5' RACE reads, TCRdb lists one record per CDR3 protein. This table has roughly 450,000 distinct CDR3 sequences, 20% to 30% appearing once. The record originates from a study of CD8 T cells in ankylosing spondylitis. Study results and limitations: A TCR beta motif of about eight highly homologous variants appeared characteristic of ankylosing spondylitis blood.

V trimming: 6 bases; J trimming: 2 bases; junction bases outside the gene matches: 6. The length of the CDR3 is 15 residues. The genes are TRBV12-3 or TRBV12-4 and TRBJ1-5, with 8 bases that match TRBD1. The specimen was blood, either unsorted or a sorted T cell fraction (not recorded which). This clonotype originated in a male donor with ankylosing spondylitis. CDR3 in DNA: TGTGCCAGCAGCCGGACAGGGATCGGCAATCAGCCCCAGCATTTT. This sequence encodes CASSRTGIGNQPQHF.